What follows is one T cell receptor beta chain and its context. Antigen unknown. Other DNA variants within this sample encode the same CDR3. This record belongs to a study of cytomegalovirus exposure and HLA in healthy donors. General study findings and limits: The study labeled 150 or so TCR beta chains cytomegalovirus-associated. The analysis excluded some indistinguishable V segments, including TRBV6-2 and TRBV6-3.

Germline CDR1 reads MNHEY; CDR2 reads SMNVEV (reference sequence). With 3 bases removed from V and 2 bases from J, the gap between germline ends came to 8 bases. The CDR3 runs to 13 residues. PCR employed 60 Vbeta and 13 Jbeta primers. In the authors' workflow: Tens of millions of unique TCR beta chains, 9 million to 12 million shared, were counted in a later analysis. The table came from immunoSEQ multiplex PCR; TCRdb's copy has only in-frame clones and leaves some out. The V and J calls and clone size were taken over from that table, and D and trimming were inferred from the DNA. This table holds 150,000 to 200,000 clones, roughly 85% found once.

The sample comprised PBMCs. This TCR was recovered from a woman in her thirties in good health and CMV-seropositive. The rearrangement uses TRBV27 and TRBJ2-7; D might be TRBD1 (6 bases). The CDR3 bases are TGTGCCAGCAGTTTGACAGGCACCTACGAGCAGTACTTC. It encodes CASSLTGTYEQYF.